This T cell receptor beta chain was found in a study of blood T cell repertoires in COVID-19. CDR1 and CDR2 (germline): SGHRS, YFSETQ. CDR3 length equals 14 residues. V lost 0 bases to trimming and J lost 9 bases, with 15 bases between them. Sequencing was performed with immunoSEQ multiplex PCR; in TCRdb, only in-frame clones are kept and a portion is missing. The table lists 150,000 to 200,000 clones, approximately 83% of them singletons, with under 3% in the top ten. Sequenced material: peripheral blood. The chain has TRBV5-1 and TRBJ1-1; perhaps TRBD1 as D (5 bases). The source is a woman aged 55-70 years with acute or convalescent COVID-19. The DNA of the CDR3 is TGCGCCAGCAGCTTGGCCAGTGGGGGGAGGAAAGCTTTCTTT. Protein product: CASSLASGGRKAFF.